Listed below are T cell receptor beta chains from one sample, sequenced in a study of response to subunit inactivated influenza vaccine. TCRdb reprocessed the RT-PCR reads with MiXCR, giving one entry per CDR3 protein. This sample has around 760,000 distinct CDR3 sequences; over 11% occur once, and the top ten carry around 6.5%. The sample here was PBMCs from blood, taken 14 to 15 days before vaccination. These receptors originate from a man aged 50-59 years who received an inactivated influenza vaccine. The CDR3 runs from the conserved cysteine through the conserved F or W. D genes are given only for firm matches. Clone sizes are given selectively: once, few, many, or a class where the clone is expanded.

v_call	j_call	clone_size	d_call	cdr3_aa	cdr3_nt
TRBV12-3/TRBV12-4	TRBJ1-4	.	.	CASSTTATNEKLFF	TGTGCCAGCAGTACGACAGCAACTAATGAAAAACTGTTTTTT
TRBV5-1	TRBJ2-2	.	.	CASSLAVIPGTGELFF	TGCGCCAGCAGCTTGGCCGTGATCCCTGGGACCGGGGAGCTGTTTTTT
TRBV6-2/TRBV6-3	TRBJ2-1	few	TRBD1	CASSVDREIEFF	TGTGCCAGCAGTGTGGACAGGGAGATTGAGTTCTTC
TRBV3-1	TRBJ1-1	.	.	CASGLVTEAFF	TGTGCCAGCGGTTTGGTCACTGAAGCTTTCTTT
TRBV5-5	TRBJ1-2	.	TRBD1	CASRFDTGGLYGYTF	TGTGCCAGCAGGTTCGACACAGGGGGACTTTATGGCTACACCTTC
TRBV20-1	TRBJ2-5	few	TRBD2	CSGRAGRKETQYF	TGCAGTGGTAGAGCGGGGCGAAAAGAGACCCAGTACTTC
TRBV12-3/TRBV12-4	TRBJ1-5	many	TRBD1	CASSPGTANQPQHF	TGTGCCAGCAGTCCAGGGACAGCCAATCAGCCCCAGCATTTT
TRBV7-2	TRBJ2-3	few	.	CASSYIRGGQDTQYF	TGTGCCAGCAGCTATATAAGAGGAGGTCAGGATACGCAGTATTTT
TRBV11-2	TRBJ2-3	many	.	CASRPGIYGTDTQYF	TGTGCCAGCAGGCCCGGTATTTATGGCACAGATACGCAGTATTTT
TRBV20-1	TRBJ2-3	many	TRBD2	CSARDSGIADTQYF	TGCAGTGCTAGAGATAGCGGGATAGCAGATACGCAGTATTTT
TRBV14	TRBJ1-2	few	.	CASSQANRAYGYTF	TGTGCCAGCAGCCAAGCGAACAGGGCGTATGGCTACACCTTC
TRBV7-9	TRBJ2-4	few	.	CASSLVKLGAKNIQYF	TGTGCCAGCAGCTTAGTCAAACTCGGAGCCAAAAACATTCAGTACTTC
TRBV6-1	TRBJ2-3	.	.	CASRRIGSVVDTQYF	TGTGCCAGCAGGAGAATAGGTTCGGTGGTCGATACGCAGTATTTT
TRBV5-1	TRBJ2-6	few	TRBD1	CASSKGTGGTITGANVLTF	TGCGCCAGCAGCAAAGGGACAGGGGGCACGATAACTGGGGCCAACGTCCTGACTTTC
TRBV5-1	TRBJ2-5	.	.	CASSLDIRGLRETQYF	TGCGCCAGCAGCTTGGATATTAGAGGGTTGCGGGAGACCCAGTACTTC
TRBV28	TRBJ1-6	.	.	CASSFPGFSPLHF	TGTGCCAGCAGTTTCCCCGGATTCTCACCCCTCCACTTT
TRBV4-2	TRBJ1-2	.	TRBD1	CASSQDFPGGGRYGYTF	TGTGCCAGCAGCCAAGATTTCCCAGGGGGCGGACGATATGGCTACACCTTC
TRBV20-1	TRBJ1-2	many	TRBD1	CSASRPQGVVYGYTF	TGCAGTGCTAGTCGGCCTCAGGGGGTAGTTTATGGCTACACCTTC
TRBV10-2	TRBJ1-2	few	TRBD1	CASSEPGQAYLGYTF	TGCGCCAGCAGTGAGCCCGGACAGGCGTATCTAGGCTACACCTTC
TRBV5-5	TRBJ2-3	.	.	CASSLDDLIEDTQYF	TGTGCCAGCAGCTTGGATGACCTCATCGAAGATACGCAGTATTTT
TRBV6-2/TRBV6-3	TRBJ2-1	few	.	CASSYVGSGNEQFF	TGTGCCAGCAGTTACGTGGGTAGCGGCAATGAGCAGTTCTTC
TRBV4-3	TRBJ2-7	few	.	CASSEVNTGSYEQYF	TGCGCCAGCAGCGAAGTTAACACAGGTTCCTACGAGCAGTACTTC
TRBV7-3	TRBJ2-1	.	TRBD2	CASSPELAGGPNEQFF	TGTGCCAGCAGCCCTGAACTAGCGGGAGGGCCCAATGAGCAGTTCTTC
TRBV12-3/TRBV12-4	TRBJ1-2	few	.	CASSQTGNGGYTF	TGTGCCAGCAGTCAAACAGGGAATGGTGGCTACACCTTC
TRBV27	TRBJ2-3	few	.	CASTYPGTDTQYF	TGTGCCAGCACCTACCCGGGGACAGATACGCAGTATTTT
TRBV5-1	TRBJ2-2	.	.	CASSLDGRLNTGELFF	TGCGCCAGCAGCTTGGACGGCCGACTGAACACCGGGGAGCTGTTTTTT
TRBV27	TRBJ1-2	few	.	CASSSVQGTNGGYTF	TGTGCCAGCAGCTCCGTCCAGGGGACGAATGGTGGCTACACCTTC
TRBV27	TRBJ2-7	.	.	CASRGLGVYEQYF	TGTGCCAGCAGGGGTTTGGGGGTCTACGAGCAGTACTTC
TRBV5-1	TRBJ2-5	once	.	CASSTGPRETQYF	TGCGCCAGCAGCACAGGGCCGAGGGAGACCCAGTACTTC
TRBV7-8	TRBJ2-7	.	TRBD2	CASSSLTRRGGYEQYF	TGTGCCAGCAGCTCCTTGACTCGGCGGGGGGGGTACGAGCAGTACTTC
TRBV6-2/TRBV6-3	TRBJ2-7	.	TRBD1	CASRKRTGMSSEQYF	TGTGCCAGCAGAAAAAGGACAGGCATGTCCAGCGAGCAGTACTTC
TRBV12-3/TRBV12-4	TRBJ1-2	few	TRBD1	CASSPRRDREGYGYTF	TGTGCCAGCAGTCCCCGCCGGGACAGGGAGGGTTATGGCTACACCTTC
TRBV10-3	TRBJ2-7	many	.	CAIASQGHEQYF	TGTGCCATCGCGAGCCAGGGGCACGAGCAGTACTTC
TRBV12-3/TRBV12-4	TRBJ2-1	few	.	CASSLVFNEQFF	TGTGCCAGCAGTTTAGTTTTCAATGAGCAGTTCTTC
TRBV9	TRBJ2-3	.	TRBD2	CASSVGTSGRADTQYF	TGTGCCAGCAGCGTAGGGACTAGCGGGAGGGCAGATACGCAGTATTTT
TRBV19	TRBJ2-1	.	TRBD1	CASTRTGRYNEQFF	TGTGCCAGTACCCGGACAGGGAGGTACAATGAGCAGTTCTTC
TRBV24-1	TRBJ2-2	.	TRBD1	CATSGGRGHTGELFF	TGTGCCACCAGTGGTGGCAGGGGGCACACCGGGGAGCTGTTTTTT